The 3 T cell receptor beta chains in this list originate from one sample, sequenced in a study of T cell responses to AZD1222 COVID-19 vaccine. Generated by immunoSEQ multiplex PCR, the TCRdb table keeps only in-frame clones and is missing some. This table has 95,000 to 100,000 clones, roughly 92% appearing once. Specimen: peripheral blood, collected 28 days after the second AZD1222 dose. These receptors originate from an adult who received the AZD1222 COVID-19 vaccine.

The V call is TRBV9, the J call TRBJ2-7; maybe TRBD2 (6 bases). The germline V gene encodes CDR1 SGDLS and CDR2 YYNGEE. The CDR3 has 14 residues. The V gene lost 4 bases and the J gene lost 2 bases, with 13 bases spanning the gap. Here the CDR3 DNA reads TGTGCCAGCAGCTCTCATCCGGGAGCCTACGAGCAGTACTTC. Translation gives CASSSHPGAYEQYF.

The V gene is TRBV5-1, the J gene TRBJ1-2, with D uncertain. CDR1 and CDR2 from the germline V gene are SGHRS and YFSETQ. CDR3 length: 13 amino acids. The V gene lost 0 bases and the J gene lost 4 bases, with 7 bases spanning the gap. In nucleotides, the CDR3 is TGCGCCAGCAGCTTGGAGGGCCGCTATGGCTACACCTTC. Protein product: CASSLEGRYGYTF.

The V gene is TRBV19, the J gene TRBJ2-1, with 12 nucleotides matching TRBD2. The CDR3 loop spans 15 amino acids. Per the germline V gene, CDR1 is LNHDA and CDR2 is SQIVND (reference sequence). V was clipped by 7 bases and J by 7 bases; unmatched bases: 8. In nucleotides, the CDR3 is TGTGCCAGTACCCTGACTAGCGGGAGCCCTAATGAGCAGTTCTTC. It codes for CASTLTSGSPNEQFF.